The source of this T cell receptor (beta chain) is a study of breast tumors, draining lymph nodes, adjacent tissues. In this sample, this clonotype turned up a few times. Its target is not known. TCRdb called the multiplex PCR reads again in MiXCR, with one record for every CDR3 protein. The sample lists some 250,000 distinct CDR3 sequences; under 40% were seen once. Study conclusions and caveats: Luminal-like breast cancer showed significantly higher tumor–nontumor repertoire similarity than basal-like. Tumor T cell lymph node origin was a supported hypothesis, not proven. Tumors had less TCR diversity than lymph nodes, more than nontumor tissue.

Germline CDR1 and CDR2: MNHNS and SASEGT. V lost 7 bases to trimming and J lost 1 base, with 10 bases between them. The length of the CDR3 is 14 residues. Breast cancer patients provided tissue from their axillary draining lymph nodes. The chain carries TRBV6-1 and TRBJ2-2; D not resolved. This TCR was recovered from a female donor with breast cancer. Some clones in this sample may be carry-over from other donors' samples. Sequencing was done on a sample of axillary lymph node tissue. CDR3 nucleotides: TGTGCCAGCACAGTCAGGAAGAACACCGGGGAGCTGTTTTTT. It translates to CASTVRKNTGELFF.